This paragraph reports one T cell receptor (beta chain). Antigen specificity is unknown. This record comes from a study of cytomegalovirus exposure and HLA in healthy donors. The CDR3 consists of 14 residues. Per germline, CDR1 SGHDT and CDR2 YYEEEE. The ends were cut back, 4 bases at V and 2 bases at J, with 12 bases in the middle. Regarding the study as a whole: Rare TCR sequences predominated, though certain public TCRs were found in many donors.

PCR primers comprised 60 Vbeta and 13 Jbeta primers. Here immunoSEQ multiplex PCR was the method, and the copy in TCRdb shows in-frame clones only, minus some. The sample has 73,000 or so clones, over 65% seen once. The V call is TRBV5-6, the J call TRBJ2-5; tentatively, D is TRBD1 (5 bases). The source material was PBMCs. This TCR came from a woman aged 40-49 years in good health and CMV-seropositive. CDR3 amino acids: CASSAQGRQETQYF. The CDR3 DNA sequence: TGTGCCAGCAGCGCCCAGGGCAGACAAGAGACCCAGTACTTC.